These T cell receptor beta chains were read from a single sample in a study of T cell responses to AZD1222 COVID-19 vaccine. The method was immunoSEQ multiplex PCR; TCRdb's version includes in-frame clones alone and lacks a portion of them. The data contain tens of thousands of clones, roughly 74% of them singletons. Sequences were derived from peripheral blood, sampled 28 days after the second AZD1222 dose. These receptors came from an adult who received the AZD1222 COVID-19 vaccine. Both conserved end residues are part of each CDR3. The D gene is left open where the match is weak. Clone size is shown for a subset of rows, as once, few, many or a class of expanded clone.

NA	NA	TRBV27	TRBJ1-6	TGTGCCAGCAGTTTATCAGTCGGTTCACCCCTCCACTTT	CASSLSVGSPLHF
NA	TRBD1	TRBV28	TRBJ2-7	TGTGCCAGCAGTGTCCCACAGGGGTACGAGCAGTACTTC	CASSVPQGYEQYF
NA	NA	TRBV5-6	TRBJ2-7	TGTGCCAGCACTCTGCAGGGGCGGTGGTACGAGCAGTACTTC	CASTLQGRWYEQYF
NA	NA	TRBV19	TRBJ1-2	TGTGCCAGCCAGAGAGGAGGACTATATGGCTACACCTTC	CASQRGGLYGYTF
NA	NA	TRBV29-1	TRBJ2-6	TGCAGCGTTGTGGTGGGTGGGGCCAACGTCCTGACTTTC	CSVVVGGANVLTF
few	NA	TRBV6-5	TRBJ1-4	TGTGCCAGCAAGACGGCCTCAACTAATGAAAAACTGTTTTTT	CASKTASTNEKLFF
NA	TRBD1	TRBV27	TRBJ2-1	TGTGCCAGCAGGAAGGACAGGGGGTACAATGAGCAGTTCTTC	CASRKDRGYNEQFF
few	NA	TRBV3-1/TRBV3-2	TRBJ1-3	TGTGCCAGCAGCTGCTTCGTTCCCATACACGCACGAAACACCATATATTTT	CASSCFVPIHARNTIYF
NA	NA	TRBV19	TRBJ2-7	TGTGCCAGTAGTCCTCGACGGAACTCCTACGAGCAGTACTTC	CASSPRRNSYEQYF
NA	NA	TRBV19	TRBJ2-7	TGTGCCAGTAGCTCCGACGGCCACGAGCAGTACTTC	CASSSDGHEQYF
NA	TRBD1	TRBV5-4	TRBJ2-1	TGTGCCAGCAGTTCTCACAGGGGTAATGAGCAGTTCTTC	CASSSHRGNEQFF
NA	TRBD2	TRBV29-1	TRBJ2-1	TGCAGCGTTGAGTTCGGGAGGTCTTCCTACAATGAGCAGTTCTTC	CSVEFGRSSYNEQFF
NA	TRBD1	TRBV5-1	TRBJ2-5	TGCGCCAGCAGCTCCGGGGACAGGGTCCAAGGGGAGACCCAGTACTTC	CASSSGDRVQGETQYF
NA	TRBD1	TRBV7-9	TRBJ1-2	TGTGCCAGCAGCCAGGCAGGACAGGGGGACGGCTACACCTTC	CASSQAGQGDGYTF
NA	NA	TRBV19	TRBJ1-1	TGTGCCAGTACCCCCGTTTCAATTAACACTGAAGCTTTCTTT	CASTPVSINTEAFF
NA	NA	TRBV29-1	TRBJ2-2	TGCAGCGTAGGACTTTCGGCGGACGGGGGGGAGCTGTTTTTT	CSVGLSADGGELFF
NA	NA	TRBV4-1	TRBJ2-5	TGCGCCAGCAGCCACCATGGGACACCACAAGAGACCCAGTACTTC	CASSHHGTPQETQYF
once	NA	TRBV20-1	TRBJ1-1	TGCAGTGCTCGCCTGGAGGTGGCTTTCTTT	CSARLEVAFF
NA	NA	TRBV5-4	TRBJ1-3	TGTGCCAGCAGCTTGCGGGCAGGGCCCGGAAACACCATATATTTT	CASSLRAGPGNTIYF